This TCR beta chain came from a study of CD8+CD57+ T cells in acquired aplastic anemia. About the research overall: DNA per sorted CD4+ or CD8+ sample ranged roughly 0.18 to 30 ug, averaging 3.2 ug. Study-wide results and caveats: Some 29 CD8+ CDR3 sequences were shared between patients and controls.

This CDR3 contains 12 residues. Germline V gives CDR1 LNHNV, CDR2 YYDKDF (reference sequence). The V end lost 1 base, the J end lost 7 bases, and 7 bases lay between the germline ends. Investigators profiled TCR beta VDJ and CDR3 from genomic DNA template. MiXCR, run by TCRdb on the reads, gives a single entry per CDR3 protein. Among about 40,000 distinct CDR3 sequences, approximately 63% were seen once, and the ten largest hold roughly 65%. With respect to this clonotype: Its matching antigen is unknown.

Sequenced patients had shown CD8+CD57+ cell expansion by flow cytometry. Patients, without exception, had severe acquired aplastic anemia. Patients had undergone no therapy by the time their blood was sampled. Input material: sorted CD4+, CD8+, or CD8+CD57+ T cells (not recorded which) from PBMCs. The sequence was obtained from a human donor with aplastic anemia. The rearrangement uses TRBV15 and TRBJ1-1, with D possibly TRBD1 on 5 matching bases. This CDR3 reads CATSRGGNEAFF. The CDR3 DNA reads as TGTGCCACCAGCAGAGGGGGCAATGAAGCTTTCTTT.